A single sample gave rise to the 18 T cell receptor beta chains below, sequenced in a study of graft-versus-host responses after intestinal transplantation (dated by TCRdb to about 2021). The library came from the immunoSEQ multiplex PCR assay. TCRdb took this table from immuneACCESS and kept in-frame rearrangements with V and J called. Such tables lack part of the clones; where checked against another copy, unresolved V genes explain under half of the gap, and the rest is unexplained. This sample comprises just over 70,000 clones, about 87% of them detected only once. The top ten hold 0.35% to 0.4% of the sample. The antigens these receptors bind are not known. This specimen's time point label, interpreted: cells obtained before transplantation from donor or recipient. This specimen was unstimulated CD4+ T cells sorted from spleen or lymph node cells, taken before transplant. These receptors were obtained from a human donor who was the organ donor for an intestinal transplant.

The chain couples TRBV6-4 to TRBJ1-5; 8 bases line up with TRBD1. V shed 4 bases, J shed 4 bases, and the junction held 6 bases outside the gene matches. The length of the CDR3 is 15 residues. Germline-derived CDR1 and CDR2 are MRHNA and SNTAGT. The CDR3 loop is CASSATGGRNQPQHF. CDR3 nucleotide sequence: TGTGCCAGCAGTGCAACAGGGGGTAGGAATCAGCCCCAGCATTTT.

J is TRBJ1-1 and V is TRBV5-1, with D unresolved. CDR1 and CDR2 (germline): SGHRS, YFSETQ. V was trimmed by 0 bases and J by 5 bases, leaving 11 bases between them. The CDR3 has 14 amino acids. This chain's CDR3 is CASSLAPGRTEAFF. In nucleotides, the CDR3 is TGCGCCAGCAGCTTGGCCCCGGGGAGGACTGAAGCTTTCTTT.

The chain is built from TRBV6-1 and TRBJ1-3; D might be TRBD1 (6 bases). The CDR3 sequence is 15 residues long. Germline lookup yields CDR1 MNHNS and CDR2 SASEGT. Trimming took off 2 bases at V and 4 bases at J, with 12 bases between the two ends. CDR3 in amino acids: CASSELGAQGNTIYF. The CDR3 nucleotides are TGTGCCAGCAGTGAATTGGGGGCGCAGGGAAACACCATATATTTT.

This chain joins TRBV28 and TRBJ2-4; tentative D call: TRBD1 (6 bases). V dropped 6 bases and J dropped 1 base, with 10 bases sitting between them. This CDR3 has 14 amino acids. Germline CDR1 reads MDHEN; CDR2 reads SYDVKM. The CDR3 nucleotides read TGTGCCAGCAGATTCGACAGGGCCAAAAACATTCAGTACTTC. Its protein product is CASRFDRAKNIQYF.

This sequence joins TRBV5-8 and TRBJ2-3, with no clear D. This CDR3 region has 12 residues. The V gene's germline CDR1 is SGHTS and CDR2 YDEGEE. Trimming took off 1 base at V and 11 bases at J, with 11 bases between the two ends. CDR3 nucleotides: TGTGCCAGCAGCTTGCCCCGGAGCTGGCAGTATTTT. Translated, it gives CASSLPRSWQYF.

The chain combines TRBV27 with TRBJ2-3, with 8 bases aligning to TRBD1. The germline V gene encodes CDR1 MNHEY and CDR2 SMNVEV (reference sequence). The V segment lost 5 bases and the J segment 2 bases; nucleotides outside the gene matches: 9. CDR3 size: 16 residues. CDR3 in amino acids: CASSPRTGFDTDTQYF. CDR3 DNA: TGTGCCAGCAGTCCGAGGACAGGGTTTGACACAGATACGCAGTATTTT.

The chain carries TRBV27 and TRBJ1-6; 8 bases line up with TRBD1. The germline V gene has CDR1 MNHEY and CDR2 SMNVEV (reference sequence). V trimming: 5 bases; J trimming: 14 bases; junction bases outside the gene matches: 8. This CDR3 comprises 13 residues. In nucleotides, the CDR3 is TGTGCCAGCAGTGTGGGACAGGAGGGAACCCTCCACTTT. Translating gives CASSVGQEGTLHF.

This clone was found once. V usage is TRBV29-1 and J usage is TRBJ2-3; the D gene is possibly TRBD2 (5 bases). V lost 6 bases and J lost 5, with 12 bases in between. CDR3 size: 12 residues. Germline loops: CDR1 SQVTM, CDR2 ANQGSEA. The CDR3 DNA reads TGCAGCGTGGTGACCGGAGGAGATACGCAGTATTTT. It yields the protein CSVVTGGDTQYF.

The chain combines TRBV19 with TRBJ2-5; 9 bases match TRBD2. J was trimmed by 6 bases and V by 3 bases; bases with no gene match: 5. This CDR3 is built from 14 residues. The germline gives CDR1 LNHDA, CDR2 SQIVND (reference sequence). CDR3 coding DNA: TGTGCCAGTAGTATTGAAGCGGGGGGAAAGACCCAGTACTTC. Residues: CASSIEAGGKTQYF.

This CDR3 reads CASSLDEGATGYTF. DNA for the CDR3: TGCGCCAGCAGCTTGGATGAGGGGGCGACTGGCTACACCTTC. The V and J genes are TRBV5-1 and TRBJ1-2; 7 bases match TRBD1. Germline CDR1 is SGHRS and CDR2 is YFSETQ. The CDR3 is 14 residues long. The V segment lost 0 bases and the J segment 7 bases; nucleotides outside the gene matches: 6. The whole variable domain, remainder taken from reference TRBV5-1 and TRBJ1-2, is KAGVTQTPRYLIKTRGQQVTLSCSPISGHRSVSWYQQTPGQGLQFLFEYFSETQRNKGNFPGRFSGRQFSNSRSEMNVSTLELGDSALYLCASSLDEGATGYTFGSGTRLTVV.

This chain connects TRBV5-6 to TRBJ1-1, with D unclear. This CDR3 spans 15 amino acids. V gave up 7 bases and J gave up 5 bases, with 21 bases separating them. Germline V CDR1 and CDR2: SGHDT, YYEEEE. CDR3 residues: CASVGLAGSGTEAFF. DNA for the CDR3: TGTGCCAGCGTCGGTCTGGCCGGGAGTGGAACTGAAGCTTTCTTT.

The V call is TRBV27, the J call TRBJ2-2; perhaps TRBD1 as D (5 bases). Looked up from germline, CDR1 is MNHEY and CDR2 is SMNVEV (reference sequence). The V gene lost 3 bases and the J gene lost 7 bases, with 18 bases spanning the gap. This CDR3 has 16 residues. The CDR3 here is CASSFRGGAYGGELFF. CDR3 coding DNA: TGTGCCAGCAGTTTTAGGGGTGGAGCTTATGGCGGGGAGCTGTTTTTT.

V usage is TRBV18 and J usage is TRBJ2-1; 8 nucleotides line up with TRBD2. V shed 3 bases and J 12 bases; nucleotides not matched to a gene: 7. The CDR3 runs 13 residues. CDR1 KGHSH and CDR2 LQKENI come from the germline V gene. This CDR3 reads CASSPPGLERQFF. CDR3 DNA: TGTGCCAGCTCACCGCCGGGACTAGAGAGGCAGTTCTTC.

The CDR3 reads CASSQRQGRHNSPLHF. The CDR3 region has the DNA TGTGCCAGCAGCCAACGACAGGGACGACATAATTCACCCCTCCACTTT. The chain uses TRBV14 and TRBJ1-6, with TRBD1 matching over 7 bases. V was clipped by 2 bases and J by 5 bases; unmatched bases: 6. CDR3 length: 16 amino acids. Germline lookup yields CDR1 SGHDN and CDR2 FVKESK.

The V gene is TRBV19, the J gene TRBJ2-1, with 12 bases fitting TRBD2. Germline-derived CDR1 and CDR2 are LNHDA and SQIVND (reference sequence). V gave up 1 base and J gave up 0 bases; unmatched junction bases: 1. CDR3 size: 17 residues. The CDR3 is CASSIGTSGVSYNEQFF. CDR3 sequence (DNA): TGTGCCAGTAGTATAGGGACTAGCGGGGTCTCCTACAATGAGCAGTTCTTC.

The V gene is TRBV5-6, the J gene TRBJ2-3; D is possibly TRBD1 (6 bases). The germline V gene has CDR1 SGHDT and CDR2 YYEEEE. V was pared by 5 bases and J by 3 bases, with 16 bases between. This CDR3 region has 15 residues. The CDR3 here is CASRPWTEITDTQYF. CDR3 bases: TGTGCCAGCAGACCCTGGACAGAGATAACAGATACGCAGTATTTT.

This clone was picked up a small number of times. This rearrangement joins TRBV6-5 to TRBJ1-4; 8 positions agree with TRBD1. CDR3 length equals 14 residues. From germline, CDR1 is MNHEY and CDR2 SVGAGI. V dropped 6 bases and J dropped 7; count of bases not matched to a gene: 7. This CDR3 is CASSSGQEFEKLFF. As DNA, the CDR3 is TGTGCCAGCAGCTCGGGACAGGAATTTGAAAAACTGTTTTTT.

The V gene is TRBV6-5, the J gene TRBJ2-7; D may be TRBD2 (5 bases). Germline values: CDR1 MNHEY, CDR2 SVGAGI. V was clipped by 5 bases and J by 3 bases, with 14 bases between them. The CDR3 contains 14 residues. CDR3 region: CASSADWGYYEQYV. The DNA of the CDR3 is TGTGCCAGCAGTGCGGACTGGGGTTACTACGAGCAGTACGTC.